The source of this TCR beta chain is a study of shared clonotypes between healthy human individuals. The wider study: CD4 naive and CD4 memory each took three plates per donor, while CD8 naive took two and CD8 memory one. Overall study results and limits: Memory subsets had estimated richness that was generally smaller than that of naive subsets.

Deep was the level at which the assay was run. In the original workflow: Junction-only sequences produced by ImmunoSEQ had no quality scores, so filtering differed. The method was immunoSEQ multiplex PCR; TCRdb's version includes in-frame clones alone and lacks a portion of them. V and J calls and clone size follow that table, whereas D and trimming were derived from the DNA. The sample lists more than 2 million clones; roughly 94% were seen once. As concerns this clone: Its antigen is unidentified.

Trimming took 5 bases from V and 7 from J, leaving 14 bases between them. This CDR3 comprises 12 residues. In germline, CDR1 is SQVTM, CDR2 ANQGSEA. V and J are TRBV29-1 and TRBJ1-2; a possible D gene is TRBD1 (5 bases). The source of this sequence is a man aged 18 to 35 in good health. Sequenced: naive CD4+ T cells sorted from blood. Subset denoted: CD45RA+ positively selected. The CDR3 coding sequence is TGCAGCGTTAAAAGGGGAGGTTCTGGCTACACCTTC. Amino acids: CSVKRGGSGYTF.